This entry lists 9 T cell receptor beta chains sequenced from one sample in a study of shared clonotypes between healthy human individuals. Produced via immunoSEQ multiplex PCR; TCRdb's table is partial and in-frame only. Among about 660,000 clones, under 80% were seen once, and the ten largest hold approximately 1.8%. Sequenced: memory CD4+ T cells sorted from blood. Documented subset: CD45RA-negative fraction. Every receptor here comes from a young woman in good health.

V and J are TRBV6-5 and TRBJ1-5; D might be TRBD1 (5 bases). The germline gives CDR1 MNHEY, CDR2 SVGAGI. This CDR3 is built from 12 residues. Trimming removed 10 bases at V and 7 bases at J, with 14 bases between. The DNA for the CDR3 is TGTGCCACGGGGGGGGGAAGGCAGCCCCAGCATTTT. This codes for CATGGGRQPQHF.

V gene TRBV27 combines with J gene TRBJ2-7; 9 bases line up with TRBD1. This CDR3 is built from 13 residues. Germline V gene sequence: CDR1 MNHEY, CDR2 SMNVEV (reference sequence). With 8 bases clipped from V and 4 bases from J, the junction kept 6 bases outside the gene matches. This CDR3 is CASCRGQGYEQYF. The CDR3 DNA is TGTGCCAGCTGTCGGGGACAGGGATACGAGCAGTACTTC.

The chain employs TRBV6-6 and TRBJ1-5, with 8 nucleotides matching TRBD1. The CDR3 is 14 amino acids. Trimming took 2 bases from V and 3 from J; bases not matched to a gene: 0. CDR1 and CDR2 (germline): MNHNY, SVGAGI (reference sequence). CDR3: CASSYQGANQPQHF. CDR3 DNA: TGTGCCAGCAGTTACCAGGGGGCCAATCAGCCCCAGCATTTT.

This clone was seen a handful of times. The rearrangement uses TRBV5-1 and TRBJ1-1, with a tentative D call TRBD1 (6 bases). Deletions cut 4 bases from V and 2 bases from J, with 18 bases between. Germline CDR1 SGHRS, CDR2 YFSETQ. The CDR3 extends over 16 amino acids. The CDR3 DNA is TGCGCCAGCAGCACTGGACCGGGAGGGGGAAACACTGAAGCTTTCTTT. It translates to CASSTGPGGGNTEAFF.

The chain links TRBV5-5 to TRBJ2-3; unclear D gene. The ends were cut back, 0 bases at V and 7 bases at J, with 9 bases in the middle. CDR1 SGHKS and CDR2 YYEKEE come from the germline V gene (reference sequence). This CDR3 has 13 amino acids. The CDR3 loop is CASSLERIHTQYF. DNA for the CDR3: TGTGCCAGCAGCTTGGAAAGAATTCATACGCAGTATTTT.

The J gene is TRBJ1-1, the V gene TRBV28; no definite D call. The length of the CDR3 is 11 residues. The V end was cut by 3 bases, the J end by 8 bases, with 7 bases between. Germline values: CDR1 MDHEN, CDR2 SYDVKM. The CDR3 here is CASSLAREAFF. DNA of the CDR3: TGTGCCAGCAGTTTGGCCCGGGAAGCTTTCTTT.

The V gene is TRBV28, the J gene TRBJ2-5; TRBD1 agrees at 9 bases. Germline lookup yields CDR1 MDHEN and CDR2 SYDVKM. Trimming removed 5 bases from V and 5 bases from J; junction bases left unmatched: 6. The CDR3 is 14 residues long. The CDR3 sequence is CASSQQGAGETQYF. CDR3 nucleotides: TGTGCCAGCAGTCAACAGGGGGCAGGGGAGACCCAGTACTTC. Looking up the rest from reference TRBV28 and TRBJ2-5 gives the full variable domain: DVKVTQSSRYLVKRTGEKVFLECVQDMDHENMFWYRQDPGLGLRLIYFSYDVKMKEKGDIPEGYSVSREKKERFSLILESASTNQTSMYLCASSQQGAGETQYFGPGTRLLVL.

The chain has TRBV28 and TRBJ1-5; a possible D gene is TRBD1 (5 bases). V dropped 7 bases and J dropped 5 bases, with 21 bases sitting between them. Germline values: CDR1 MDHEN, CDR2 SYDVKM. The CDR3 extends over 16 amino acids. CDR3 coding DNA: TGTGCCAGCACCCTGGGGGGACGGGCGTCTTATCAGCCCCAGCATTTT. Encoded protein: CASTLGGRASYQPQHF.

This rearrangement joins TRBV19 to TRBJ2-7; a weak D match, TRBD1 (5 bases). The V gene lost 2 bases and the J gene lost 5 bases, with 22 bases spanning the gap. Germline V CDR1 and CDR2: LNHDA, SQIVND (reference sequence). The length of the CDR3 is 17 residues. CDR3 sequence: CASSISATRQGINEQYF. The CDR3 region has the DNA TGTGCCAGTAGTATATCGGCCACGCGGCAGGGCATCAACGAGCAGTACTTC.